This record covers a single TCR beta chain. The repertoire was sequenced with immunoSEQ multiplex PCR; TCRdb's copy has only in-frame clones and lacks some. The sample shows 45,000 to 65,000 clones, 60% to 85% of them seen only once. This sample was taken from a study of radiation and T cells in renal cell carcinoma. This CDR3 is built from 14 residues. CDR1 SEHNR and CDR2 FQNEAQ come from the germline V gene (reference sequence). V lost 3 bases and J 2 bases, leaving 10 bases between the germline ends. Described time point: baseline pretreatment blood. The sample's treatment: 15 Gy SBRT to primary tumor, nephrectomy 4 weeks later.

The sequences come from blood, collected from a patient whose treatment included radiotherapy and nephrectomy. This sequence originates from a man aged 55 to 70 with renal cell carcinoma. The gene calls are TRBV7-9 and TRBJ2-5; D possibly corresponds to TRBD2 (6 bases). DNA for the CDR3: TGTGCCAGCAGCTTCGGGACTTATCAAGAGACCCAGTACTTC. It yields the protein CASSFGTYQETQYF.